This T cell receptor (beta chain) comes out of a study of blood T cell repertoires in COVID-19. The CDR3 consists of 15 residues. Unmatched junction bases numbered 3, after V lost 8 bases and J lost 1 base. Germline lookup yields CDR1 SGHRS and CDR2 YFSETQ. Clones were read by immunoSEQ multiplex PCR, and TCRdb kept only the in-frame ones, dropping some. The table lists hundreds of thousands of clones, roughly 81% of them singletons. This receptor was taken from a woman older than 75 with COVID-19, enrolled during active disease. The sequenced sample consisted of peripheral blood. The rearrangement links TRBV5-1 to TRBJ2-2; 12 bases map to TRBD2. Here the CDR3 reads CASSSGRVNTGELFF. The CDR3 bases are TGCGCCAGTTCTAGCGGGAGGGTGAACACCGGGGAGCTGTTTTTT.